This TCR beta chain was captured in a study of T cell responses to AZD1222 COVID-19 vaccine. This clone was picked up one time. Its antigen is not known. Clones were read by immunoSEQ multiplex PCR, and TCRdb kept only the in-frame ones, dropping some. The table records some 150,000 clones, roughly four fifths of them present only once. Points from the study as a whole: With dominance at 160-218 and 743-854, vaccine-associated CD4 TCRs spanned spike. A rise in Spike-specific TCR breadth and depth followed two AZD1222 doses. Repertoires were collected only later (after the peak T cell response had occurred). Clonal diversity may have been underestimated in mostly white British donors.

After removal of 3 bases from V and 7 bases from J, the junction contained 8 bases not matched to a gene. Germline assignment: CDR1 SGDLS and CDR2 YYNGEE. The CDR3 loop spans 15 amino acids. The V call is TRBV9, the J call TRBJ1-2; 11 bases map to TRBD1. The clonotype originates from an adult in good health. The input for sequencing was peripheral blood, taken on day 0 of MenACWY control vaccination. The CDR3 sequence: CASSAWTGGQSGYTF. In DNA form, the CDR3 reads TGTGCCAGCAGCGCCTGGACAGGGGGCCAGAGTGGCTACACCTTC.